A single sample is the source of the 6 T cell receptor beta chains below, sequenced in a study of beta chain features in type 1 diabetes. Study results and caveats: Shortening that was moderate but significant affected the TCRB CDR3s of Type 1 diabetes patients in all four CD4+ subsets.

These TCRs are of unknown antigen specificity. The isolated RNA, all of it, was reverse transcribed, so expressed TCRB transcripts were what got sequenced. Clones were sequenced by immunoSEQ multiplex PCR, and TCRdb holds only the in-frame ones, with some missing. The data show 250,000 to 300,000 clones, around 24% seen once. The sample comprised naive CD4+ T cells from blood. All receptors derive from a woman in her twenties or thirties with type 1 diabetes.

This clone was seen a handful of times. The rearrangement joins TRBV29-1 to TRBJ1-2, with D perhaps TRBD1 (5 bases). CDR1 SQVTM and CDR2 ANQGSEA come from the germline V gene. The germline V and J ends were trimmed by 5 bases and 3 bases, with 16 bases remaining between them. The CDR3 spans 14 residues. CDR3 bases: TGCAGCGTTTTGTCGGGGGACGGGCACTATGGCTACACCTTC. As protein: CSVLSGDGHYGYTF.

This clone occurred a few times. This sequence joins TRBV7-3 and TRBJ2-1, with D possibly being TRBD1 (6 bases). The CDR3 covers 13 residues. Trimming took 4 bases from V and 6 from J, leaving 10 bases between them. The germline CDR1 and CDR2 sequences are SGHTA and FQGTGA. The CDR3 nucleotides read TGTGCCAGCAGCTCCGGACAGCCCAATGAGCAGTTCTTC. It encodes CASSSGQPNEQFF.

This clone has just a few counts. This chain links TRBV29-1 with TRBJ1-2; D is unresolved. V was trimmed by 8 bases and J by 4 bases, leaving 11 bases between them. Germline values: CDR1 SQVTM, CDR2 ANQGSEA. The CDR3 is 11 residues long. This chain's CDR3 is CSTALSYGYTF. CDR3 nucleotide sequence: TGCAGCACTGCCTTGAGCTATGGCTACACCTTC.

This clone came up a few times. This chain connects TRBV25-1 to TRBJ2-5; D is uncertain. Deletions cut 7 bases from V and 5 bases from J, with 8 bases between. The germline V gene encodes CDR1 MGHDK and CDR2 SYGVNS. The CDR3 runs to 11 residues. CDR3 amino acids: CASTGLETQYF. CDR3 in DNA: TGTGCCAGCACCGGGTTGGAGACCCAGTACTTC.

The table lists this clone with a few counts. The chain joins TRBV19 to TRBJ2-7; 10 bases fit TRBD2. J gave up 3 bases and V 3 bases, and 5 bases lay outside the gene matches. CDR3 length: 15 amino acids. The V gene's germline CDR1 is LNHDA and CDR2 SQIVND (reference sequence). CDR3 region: CASSIGLADFYEQYF. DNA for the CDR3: TGTGCCAGTAGTATTGGACTAGCGGACTTCTACGAGCAGTACTTC.

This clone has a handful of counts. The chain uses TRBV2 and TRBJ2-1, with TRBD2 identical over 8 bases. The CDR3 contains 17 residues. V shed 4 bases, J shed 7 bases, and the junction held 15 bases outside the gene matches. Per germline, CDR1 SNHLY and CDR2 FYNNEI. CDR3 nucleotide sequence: TGTGCCAGCAGTGTCCTAGCCCCGGGACTAGGGGGGAATGAGCAGTTCTTC. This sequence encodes CASSVLAPGLGGNEQFF.